This is a list of T cell receptor beta chains from one sample in a study of T cell changes during pregnancy in multiple sclerosis. Assay used: immunoSEQ multiplex PCR; TCRdb lists only in-frame clones, some missing. This sample has almost 50,000 clones; approximately 90% occur once, and the top ten carry about a tenth. This sample comprised CD8+ T cells from peripheral blood mononuclear cells, obtained after pregnancy. These receptors all come from a female donor with multiple sclerosis, enrolled in a pregnancy study. Both conserved end residues are part of each CDR3. D genes are given only for firm matches. Clone size is stated in some rows and not others, as once, few, many or a class when expanded.

d_call	cdr3_length	clone_size	j_call	v_call	cdr3_aa	cdr3_nt
NA	15	NA	TRBJ1-3	TRBV6-5	CASSYSPVSGNTIYF	TGTGCCAGCAGTTACTCCCCAGTCTCTGGAAACACCATATATTTT
NA	13	NA	TRBJ2-7	TRBV19	CASSTSVSYEQYF	TGTGCCAGTAGTACTAGCGTCTCCTACGAGCAGTACTTC
TRBD2	13	NA	TRBJ2-1	TRBV27	CASSHGGGGEQFF	TGTGCCAGCAGTCACGGGGGGGGAGGGGAGCAGTTCTTC
NA	16	NA	TRBJ2-1	TRBV19	CASSKPGQGHTDEQFF	TGTGCCAGTTCTAAACCCGGCCAGGGGCATACTGATGAGCAGTTCTTC
NA	15	NA	TRBJ2-3	TRBV7-8	CASSLVGGAGDTQYF	TGTGCCAGCAGCTTAGTGGGGGGGGCTGGAGATACGCAGTATTTT
TRBD1	15	NA	TRBJ2-7	TRBV5-1	CASSLEGTGFPEQYF	TGCGCCAGCAGCTTGGAAGGGACAGGGTTCCCCGAGCAGTACTTC
TRBD2	15	NA	TRBJ2-1	TRBV9	CASSVDGGAGLEQFF	TGTGCCAGCAGCGTAGACGGGGGGGCGGGGCTCGAGCAGTTCTTC
TRBD1	15	NA	TRBJ2-3	TRBV9	CASSEYRGGTDTQYF	TGTGCCAGCAGCGAGTACAGGGGTGGGACAGATACGCAGTATTTT
TRBD2	14	NA	TRBJ2-3	TRBV11-2	CASSYTSDSDTQYF	TGTGCCAGCAGCTATACTAGCGACTCAGATACGCAGTATTTT
TRBD1	16	NA	TRBJ1-4	TRBV9	CASSVGQGATNEKLFF	TGTGCCAGCAGCGTAGGACAGGGGGCAACTAATGAAAAACTGTTTTTT
TRBD1	21	NA	TRBJ2-7	TRBV5-1	CASSLDLGPAPWTGSSYEQYF	TGCGCCAGCAGCTTGGATCTCGGGCCGGCGCCCTGGACAGGCTCTTCCTACGAGCAGTACTTC
TRBD1	16	NA	TRBJ2-7	TRBV6-1	CASSDPVTGGPYEQYF	TGTGCCAGCAGTGACCCTGTGACAGGGGGGCCCTACGAGCAGTACTTC
TRBD2	15	NA	TRBJ2-3	TRBV7-8	CASSLPGLGGDTQYF	TGTGCCAGCAGCCTACCGGGACTAGGAGGAGATACGCAGTATTTT
NA	16	few	TRBJ2-3	TRBV2	CASSESSSQFTDTQYF	TGTGCCAGCAGTGAATCTAGCTCCCAGTTCACAGATACGCAGTATTTT
TRBD1	16	NA	TRBJ2-1	TRBV2	CASSEGGTVAYNEQFF	TGTGCCAGCAGTGAAGGAGGGACAGTCGCCTACAATGAGCAGTTCTTC
NA	13	NA	TRBJ2-2	TRBV29-1	CSVVNSGTGELFF	TGCAGCGTTGTAAATTCAGGGACCGGGGAGCTGTTTTTT
TRBD1	17	NA	TRBJ2-7	TRBV15	CATSRDRGETGSHEQYF	TGTGCCACCAGCAGAGATCGAGGCGAGACAGGGTCTCACGAGCAGTACTTC
TRBD1	16	NA	TRBJ1-4	TRBV6-5	CASSYETGTGNEKLFF	TGTGCCAGCAGTTATGAAACCGGGACAGGGAATGAAAAACTGTTTTTT
NA	15	NA	TRBJ2-4	TRBV11-1	CASSLLGGGGDIQYF	TGTGCCAGCAGCTTACTCGGGGGAGGGGGAGACATTCAGTACTTC
NA	19	NA	TRBJ2-3	TRBV29-1	CSVPHGQLSLGPDTDTQYF	TGCAGCGTTCCCCACGGACAGCTCTCGCTGGGGCCCGACACAGATACGCAGTATTTT
NA	12	NA	TRBJ2-1	TRBV5-4	CASIKGVGEQFF	TGTGCCAGCATAAAGGGGGTCGGGGAGCAGTTCTTC
NA	14	NA	TRBJ2-5	TRBV19	CASSISSGPGAQYF	TGTGCCAGTAGTATAAGTTCCGGGCCAGGGGCCCAGTACTTC
NA	15	NA	TRBJ1-2	TRBV11-2	CASSFGTILPNGYTF	TGTGCCAGCAGCTTCGGGACAATTTTACCCAATGGCTACACCTTC
NA	15	medium-sized	TRBJ2-5	TRBV27	CASQEDSGLLRTQYF	TGTGCCAGCCAAGAAGACTCCGGGTTGTTGCGAACCCAGTACTTC
TRBD2	17	NA	TRBJ2-5	TRBV6-1	CASSEGSGGAQRETQYF	TGTGCCAGCAGTGAAGGTAGCGGGGGGGCGCAGAGGGAGACCCAGTACTTC
TRBD2	16	NA	TRBJ2-1	TRBV6-5	CASSYSLAGTNNEQFF	TGTGCCAGCAGTTACTCCCTAGCGGGGACTAACAATGAGCAGTTCTTC
NA	16	NA	TRBJ1-6	TRBV5-5	CASSLAATDYNSPLHF	TGTGCCAGCAGCTTGGCCGCGACTGACTATAATTCACCCCTCCACTTT
NA	14	NA	TRBJ1-1	TRBV6-5	CASSAGAGGTEAFF	TGTGCCAGCAGCGCGGGCGCAGGCGGAACTGAAGCTTTCTTT
TRBD1	14	NA	TRBJ1-5	TRBV27	CASRQGGGNQPQHF	TGTGCCAGCAGACAGGGGGGGGGCAATCAGCCCCAGCATTTT
NA	12	NA	TRBJ1-1	TRBV7-9	CASSLGQPEAFF	TGTGCCAGCAGCTTAGGACAGCCCGAAGCTTTCTTT
TRBD1	14	NA	TRBJ1-1	TRBV6-5	CASRPGTGRTEAFF	TGTGCCAGCAGACCCGGGACAGGAAGGACTGAAGCTTTCTTT
TRBD1	13	NA	TRBJ2-7	TRBV29-1	CSVLTGTGYEQYF	TGCAGCGTCCTCACCGGGACAGGCTACGAGCAGTACTTC
TRBD1	16	NA	TRBJ2-1	TRBV6-1	CASSEAPGTAYNEQFF	TGTGCCAGCAGTGAAGCTCCCGGGACAGCTTACAATGAGCAGTTCTTC
TRBD2	17	once	TRBJ2-3	TRBV6-4	CASSGKTSGGHTDTQYF	TGTGCCAGCAGTGGTAAAACTAGCGGGGGACACACAGATACGCAGTATTTT
NA	15	NA	TRBJ1-6	TRBV6-5	CASSPSPVTNSPLHF	TGTGCCAGCAGTCCTAGCCCAGTTACCAATTCACCCCTCCACTTT
TRBD2	16	NA	TRBJ2-3	TRBV5-6	CASSFPSGGDTDTQYF	TGTGCCAGCAGCTTCCCTAGCGGGGGGGACACAGATACGCAGTATTTT
TRBD2	14	NA	TRBJ2-7	TRBV9	CASTSGGAQGEQYF	TGTGCCAGCACCAGCGGGGGGGCCCAGGGCGAGCAGTACTTC
NA	15	NA	TRBJ2-1	TRBV14	CASSQVYPFSDEQFF	TGTGCCAGCAGCCAAGTTTATCCGTTTTCGGATGAGCAGTTCTTC
NA	13	NA	TRBJ2-1	TRBV5-4	CASSLPRGNEQFF	TGTGCCAGCAGCCTCCCTCGGGGCAATGAGCAGTTCTTC
TRBD1	14	NA	TRBJ1-1	TRBV27	CASSTTGVNTEAFF	TGTGCCAGCAGTACGACAGGGGTGAACACTGAAGCTTTCTTT
NA	15	NA	TRBJ2-1	TRBV29-1	CSVPGTSSRGLSGFF	TGCAGTGTTCCTGGGACATCCTCACGAGGGCTCTCGGGGTTCTTC
NA	13	NA	TRBJ2-3	TRBV7-6	CASSSTGPDTQYF	TGTGCCAGCAGCTCAACTGGGCCAGATACGCAGTATTTT
NA	15	many	TRBJ2-2	TRBV13	CASSARGATTGELFF	TGTGCCAGCAGCGCACGGGGGGCCACCACCGGGGAGCTGTTTTTT
NA	14	NA	TRBJ2-7	TRBV13	CASSTGLHLDEQYF	TGTGCCAGCAGCACGGGACTCCATTTGGACGAGCAGTACTTC
NA	15	NA	TRBJ2-2	TRBV5-8	CASSLVQGSTGELFF	TGTGCCAGCAGCTTGGTTCAGGGGTCCACCGGGGAGCTGTTTTTT
TRBD2	19	NA	TRBJ2-1	TRBV10-3	CAISAPGLAGPSSYNEQFF	TGTGCCATCAGTGCTCCGGGACTAGCGGGGCCGAGCTCCTACAATGAGCAGTTCTTC
NA	17	NA	TRBJ2-6	TRBV13	CASSFMPGGTGANVLTF	TGTGCCAGCAGCTTTATGCCAGGAGGGACTGGGGCCAACGTCCTGACTTTC
NA	17	NA	TRBJ2-7	TRBV15	CATSRASGWSGSYEQYF	TGTGCCACCAGCAGAGCCTCGGGGTGGAGCGGCTCCTACGAGCAGTACTTC
NA	15	NA	TRBJ2-5	TRBV13	CASSLVAGEGETQYF	TGTGCCAGCAGCTTAGTTGCAGGGGAAGGAGAGACCCAGTACTTC
NA	13	NA	TRBJ1-4	TRBV4-1	CASSHPRGEKLFF	TGCGCCAGCAGCCACCCCCGGGGTGAAAAACTGTTTTTT
NA	12	few	TRBJ1-2	TRBV6-1	CASSEVLHGYTF	TGTGCCAGCAGTGAAGTTCTCCATGGCTACACCTTC
NA	11	NA	TRBJ1-1	TRBV5-4	CASSLGEAAFF	TGTGCCAGCAGCTTGGGAGAGGCAGCTTTCTTT
NA	15	NA	TRBJ1-2	TRBV5-1	CASSPATGASYGYTF	TGCGCCAGCAGCCCCGCCACAGGAGCCTCCTATGGCTACACCTTC
NA	15	NA	TRBJ1-1	TRBV12-5	CASGLVLQGCTEAFF	TGTGCTAGTGGTTTGGTACTGCAGGGGTGCACTGAAGCTTTCTTT
TRBD1	14	NA	TRBJ1-1	TRBV9	CASSVFGQGPEAFF	TGTGCCAGCAGCGTTTTCGGACAGGGACCTGAAGCTTTCTTT
TRBD2	15	NA	TRBJ2-1	TRBV13	CASSSPSGIYNEQFF	TGTGCCAGCAGCTCTCCTAGCGGTATCTACAATGAGCAGTTCTTC
NA	15	NA	TRBJ2-5	TRBV9	CASSVGQMSHETQYF	TGTGCCAGCAGCGTAGGACAGATGTCCCACGAGACCCAGTACTTC
NA	12	NA	TRBJ2-3	TRBV11-2	CASVSDTDTQYF	TGTGCCAGCGTGAGTGACACAGATACGCAGTATTTT